Listed here are 29 T cell receptor beta chains from one sample, sequenced in a study of CXCR3-negative and CXCR3-positive naive CD8 T cells. Antigens for these TCRs are unknown. Whole-study findings and limits: In CXCR3-positive naive cells, the TRB CDR3s were more hydrophobic than in CXCR3-negative naive cells.

cDNA libraries for TRB were generated by 5' RACE incorporating UMI labels. TCRdb reworked the 5' RACE reads into one entry per CDR3 protein, no DNA. Reported are 55,000 to 70,000 distinct CDR3 sequences; the ten largest clones contain 0.71%. Specimen: naive CXCR3+ CD8+ T cells from blood. Subset indicated: CD45RO-CCR7+CD27+CD95- naive CD8+ T cells expressing CXCR3 (TNR3+). The receptors here all came from a human donor in good health. Some clones in this sample may be carry-over from other donors' samples.

This chain joins TRBV5-1 and TRBJ2-5; the D call of TRBD2 rests on TCRdb alone, since no DNA is present to check it. The CDR3 covers 17 residues. Germline CDR1 is SGHRS and CDR2 is YFSETQ. CDR3: CASSELAGGISKETQYF.

The chain combines TRBV6-6 with TRBJ1-5. The CDR3 loop spans 17 amino acids. Germline V gene data show CDR1 as MNHNY and CDR2 as SVGAGI (reference sequence). CDR3 protein: CASSYDPPTVSNQPQHF.

V is TRBV7-9 and J is TRBJ1-1; TCRdb reports TRBD1, a call that lacks DNA to check it against. Germline assignment: CDR1 SEHNR and CDR2 FQNEAQ (reference sequence). This CDR3 comprises 16 residues. The CDR3 loop is CASSLRTGGRDTEAFF.

V gene TRBV11-3 combines with J gene TRBJ2-1; the D gene TCRdb calls, TRBD1, cannot be checked with no DNA. This CDR3 is 14 amino acids long. CDR1 and CDR2 from the germline V gene are SGHNT and YENEEA. CDR3: CASSLPDRVGEQFF.

The CDR3 region is CASRPGTVLSEQYF. V is TRBV7-3 and J is TRBJ2-7; TCRdb reports TRBD1, a call that lacks DNA to check it against. The CDR3 is 14 amino acids. From germline, CDR1 is SGHTA and CDR2 FQGTGA.

V gene TRBV4-3 combines with J gene TRBJ2-1; TCRdb's D gene call, TRBD1, goes unchecked for lack of DNA. The CDR3 has 16 residues. From germline, CDR1 is LGHNA and CDR2 YSLEER. CDR3 sequence reads: CASSQGLGQGRVGQFF.

The chain combines TRBV6-2 or TRBV6-3 with TRBJ2-7. The CDR3 length is 11 residues. CDR1 MNHEY and CDR2 SVGEGT come from the germline V gene. CDR3 sequence reads: CASSYHLEQYF.

The chain links TRBV7-9 to TRBJ1-1. The germline CDR1 and CDR2 sequences are SEHNR and FQNEAQ (reference sequence). This CDR3 spans 14 amino acids. CDR3 protein: CASSLLVLNTEAFF.

This rearrangement joins TRBV12-3 or TRBV12-4 to TRBJ1-2. The CDR3 is made up of 11 amino acids. The CDR3 loop reads CASSLASGYTF.

The chain's CDR3 is CASSLARGGYPPDDYGYTF. The V and J genes are TRBV7-2 and TRBJ1-2; checking the TCRdb D call of TRBD1 is not possible without DNA. CDR3 size: 19 residues. Germline CDR1 reads SGHTA; CDR2 reads FQGNSA.

The chain joins TRBV7-3 to TRBJ2-1; TCRdb gives TRBD2 as the D gene, but with no DNA this cannot be confirmed. Per germline, CDR1 SGHTA and CDR2 FQGTGA. The CDR3 covers 17 residues. CDR3 in amino acids: CASSFKVTSFNVDEQFF.

V and J are TRBV6-6 and TRBJ2-7; without DNA, the TCRdb call of TRBD1 cannot be checked. The CDR3 sequence is 14 residues long. Germline V gene sequence: CDR1 MNHNY, CDR2 SVGAGI (reference sequence). The CDR3: CASSLARGADEQYF.

The rearrangement links TRBV29-1 to TRBJ1-1; the TRBD1 assignment by TCRdb is unverifiable without DNA. From germline, CDR1 is SQVTM and CDR2 ANQGSEA. The CDR3 extends over 15 amino acids. The CDR3 reads CSVEASTGLNTEAFF.

This chain uses TRBV6-4 with TRBJ2-1; TCRdb lists TRBD2, though no DNA is available to test this call. The CDR3 length is 15 residues. Germline CDR1 MRHNA, CDR2 SNTAGT. CDR3 loop: CASSDGLAGGQEQFF.

CDR3 protein: CSVEDAGDPYEQYF. The V call is TRBV29-1, the J call TRBJ2-7; TCRdb's D call of TRBD1 is untestable without DNA. Looked up from germline, CDR1 is SQVTM and CDR2 is ANQGSEA. The CDR3 has 14 residues.

The chain joins TRBV6-2 or TRBV6-3 to TRBJ2-1; TCRdb indicates TRBD2, and absent DNA this call remains unverified. The CDR3 length is 17 residues. Germline loops: CDR1 MNHEY, CDR2 SVGEGT. This CDR3 reads CASRTLGGSSSYNEQFF.

The V call is TRBV6-5, the J call TRBJ2-2; the D call of TRBD1 rests on TCRdb alone, since no DNA is present to check it. This CDR3 spans 17 amino acids. Germline loops: CDR1 MNHEY, CDR2 SVGAGI. This CDR3 is CASSYSPWTPDTGELFF.

This chain connects TRBV19 to TRBJ2-3; TCRdb indicates TRBD1, and absent DNA this call remains unverified. This CDR3 has 15 residues. CDR1 is LNHDA and CDR2 is SQIVND in the germline V gene (reference sequence). CDR3 amino acids: CASSIDDSRTDTQYF.

The chain's CDR3 is CASSLGGSRGGTGELFF. This chain uses TRBV7-6 with TRBJ2-2; no DNA is available, so the TRBD1 call from TCRdb remains unchecked. The CDR3 is 17 amino acids. CDR1 is SGHVS, CDR2 FNYEAQ, per germline.

The rearrangement uses TRBV5-1 and TRBJ2-3. Per the germline V gene, CDR1 is SGHRS and CDR2 is YFSETQ. This CDR3 spans 16 amino acids. This chain's CDR3 is CASSLDLAGFPDTQYF.

The J gene is TRBJ2-5, the V gene TRBV7-9; with no DNA, the TCRdb D assignment of TRBD1 cannot be verified. CDR3 length equals 14 residues. Germline lookup yields CDR1 SEHNR and CDR2 FQNEAQ (reference sequence). The CDR3 region is CASSGGGAEETQYF.

The CDR3: CASRLLGASDEQYF. The chain carries TRBV6-2 or TRBV6-3 and TRBJ2-7; no DNA is available, so the TRBD1 call from TCRdb remains unchecked. The CDR3 sequence is 14 residues long. Per germline, CDR1 MNHEY and CDR2 SVGEGT.

This CDR3 is CASSLRDTGELFF. The genes are TRBV12-3 or TRBV12-4 and TRBJ2-2. This CDR3 is built from 13 residues.

The genes are TRBV24-1 and TRBJ2-1; no DNA is available, so the TRBD1 call from TCRdb remains unchecked. The CDR3 runs to 16 residues. Germline loops: CDR1 KGHDR, CDR2 SFDVKD. The chain's CDR3 is CATSDPGRGESNEQFF.

V and J are TRBV7-2 and TRBJ2-5. Germline CDR1 reads SGHTA; CDR2 reads FQGNSA. The CDR3 is 16 amino acids. CDR3 loop: CASSFEIIGRRETQYF.

The chain is built from TRBV7-2 and TRBJ2-7; the TRBD2 assignment by TCRdb is unverifiable without DNA. Germline CDR1 SGHTA, CDR2 FQGNSA. The CDR3 runs to 15 residues. CDR3 in amino acids: CASSPPPLISPVQYF. The full variable domain, completed using reference TRBV7-2 and TRBJ2-7, is GAGVSQSPSNKVTEKGKDVELRCDPISGHTALYWYRQSLGQGLEFLIYFQGNSAPDKSGLPSDRFSAERTGGSVSTLTIQRTQQEDSAVYLCASSPPPLISPVQYFGPGTRLTVT.

V usage is TRBV29-1 and J usage is TRBJ2-2; TCRdb picks TRBD1, but there is no DNA to check that call. The CDR3 spans 13 residues. Germline-derived CDR1 and CDR2 are SQVTM and ANQGSEA. The CDR3: CSVGGRVTGELFF.

The CDR3 sequence: CASSLGRSYEQYF. This chain links TRBV6-2 or TRBV6-3 with TRBJ2-7. CDR3 size: 13 residues. Germline CDR1 reads MNHEY; CDR2 reads SVGEGT.

The rearrangement uses TRBV27 and TRBJ2-3; TCRdb gives TRBD1 as the D gene, but with no DNA this cannot be confirmed. The CDR3 consists of 15 residues. From germline, CDR1 is MNHEY and CDR2 SMNVEV (reference sequence). The CDR3: CASTGGRDSTDTQYF.